Listed below are T cell receptor beta chains from one sample, sequenced in a study of T cell responses to AZD1222 COVID-19 vaccine. Assay: immunoSEQ multiplex PCR; the TCRdb copy retains only in-frame clones and omits some. The table has 70,000 to 90,000 clones, around 86% seen once. The sequenced sample was peripheral blood, obtained 28 days after the second AZD1222 dose. The receptor set was obtained from an adult who received the AZD1222 COVID-19 vaccine. Both conserved end residues are part of each CDR3. A D gene is named only where the DNA matches it firmly. Rows may omit the clone size; those that give it use once, few, many or a size class.

>once|TRBJ1-1|.|TRBV7-8
TGTGCCAGCAGCTTAGTTTCCCTTAACACTGAAGCTTTCTTT
CASSLVSLNTEAFF
>once|TRBJ1-6|.|TRBV5-1
TGCGCCAGCAGCCCGAAGACGAAGGATAATTCACCCCTCCACTTT
CASSPKTKDNSPLHF
>.|TRBJ1-1|TRBD1|TRBV20-1
TGCAGTGCTATGGACAGGGCCGAAGCTTTCTTT
CSAMDRAEAFF
>.|TRBJ1-1|.|TRBV4-1
TGCGCCAGCAGAGCTATTACGAACACTGAAGCTTTCTTT
CASRAITNTEAFF
>.|TRBJ1-1|.|TRBV10-3
TGTGCCATCAGTGGAGCAGAGAACACTGAAGCTTTCTTT
CAISGAENTEAFF
>few|TRBJ1-5|.|TRBV28
TGTGCCAGCAGTTTGGGGGAAAGCCAGCCCCAGCATTTT
CASSLGESQPQHF
>once|TRBJ1-2|TRBD1|TRBV5-6
TGTGCCAGCACCCCGGGGAGGGGGCTAGGCTACACCTTC
CASTPGRGLGYTF
>.|TRBJ1-2|.|TRBV20-1
TGCAGTGCTAGTGAGGTGTGGGGGCCTTCCACCTTC
CSASEVWGPSTF
>.|TRBJ1-6|TRBD1|TRBV27
TGTGCCAGCAGTTTAGATAGGGGGCTCTCCTATAATTCACCCCTCCACTTT
CASSLDRGLSYNSPLHF
>.|TRBJ1-1|.|TRBV4-3
TGCGCCAGCAGCCAGGAGCCTAGGGGGGTCGCTGAAGCTTTCTTT
CASSQEPRGVAEAFF
>.|TRBJ1-4|.|TRBV29-1
TGCAGCGTCAGGGGCGAGTCAACTAATGAAAAACTGTTTTTT
CSVRGESTNEKLFF
>.|TRBJ2-2|TRBD1|TRBV11-2
TGTGCCAGCAGCTTCTATCGGACAGGGTCGGAGCTGTTTTTT
CASSFYRTGSELFF
>.|TRBJ2-1|TRBD2|TRBV11-3
TGTGCCAGCAGCTTAGGGGAAGCGGGGGCCTCCTACAATGAGCAGTTCTTC
CASSLGEAGASYNEQFF
>.|TRBJ1-1|TRBD1|TRBV5-8
TGTGCCAGCAGCTTGGGAGCAGGGGGGTTCATGAACACTGAAGCTTTCTTT
CASSLGAGGFMNTEAFF
>.|TRBJ1-1|.|TRBV4-3
TGCGCCAGCAGCCAAGATAGGCCCTTAGGCAGCCTGAACACTGAAGCTTTCTTT
CASSQDRPLGSLNTEAFF
>.|TRBJ2-7|.|TRBV6-5
TGTGCCAGCAGTTACGGTGCAGGGACTTCCTACGAGCAGTACTTC
CASSYGAGTSYEQYF
>.|TRBJ1-2|.|TRBV2
TGTGCCAGCAGTGACGTGTCAGGTTCTAACTATGGCTACACCTTC
CASSDVSGSNYGYTF
>.|TRBJ2-7|.|TRBV3-1/TRBV3-2
TGTGCCAGCAGTGGAGGGGCCGGCTCCTACGAGCAGTACTTC
CASSGGAGSYEQYF
>.|TRBJ1-5|.|TRBV6-5
TGTGCCAGCAGAGCGTCCAGCAATCAGCCCCAGCATTTT
CASRASSNQPQHF
>.|TRBJ1-6|.|TRBV27
TGTGCCAGCAGTACTACAGGGCCCCAAAATTCACCCCTCCACTTT
CASSTTGPQNSPLHF
>.|TRBJ2-3|.|TRBV24-1
TGTGCCACCAGTGATTCTTTATTGGGCCCACGGTGGGGAACAGATACGCAGTATTTT
CATSDSLLGPRWGTDTQYF
>once|TRBJ1-4|.|TRBV29-1
TGCAGCGTTCGGCGGGGTAATGAAAAACTGTTTTTT
CSVRRGNEKLFF
>.|TRBJ1-1|.|TRBV7-8
TGTGCCAGCAGCCCCCGCACTGAAGCTTTCTTT
CASSPRTEAFF
>.|TRBJ1-5|.|TRBV10-3
TGTGCCACCCGATCGTGGGGGGATAGCAATCAGCCCCAGCATTTT
CATRSWGDSNQPQHF
>.|TRBJ1-4|.|TRBV10-1
TGCGCCAGCAGTTTACGGGGGGCAAAGGAAAAACTGTTTTTT
CASSLRGAKEKLFF
>.|TRBJ1-4|TRBD1|TRBV3-1/TRBV3-2
TGTGCCAGCAGCCCCACGACAGGGGGGGTGGCAAAACTGTTTTTT
CASSPTTGGVAKLFF
>.|TRBJ2-2|.|TRBV6-5
TGTGCCAGCACCAACAGGGCGGACACCGGGGAGCTGTTTTTT
CASTNRADTGELFF